This passage covers 28 T cell receptor beta chains from one sample sequenced in a study of human T cells and chemical hapten exposure. TCRdb reprocessed the RACE reads with MiXCR, giving one entry per CDR3 protein. The table has some 380,000 distinct CDR3 sequences, around 4.8% seen once. The time point here: patch test 1, 2 weeks after DPC sensitization. Treatment specified: therapeutic diphenylcyclopropenone sensitization with weekly scalp DPC. Here the sequenced sample was whole blood, taken in connection with sensitization to the hapten diphenylcyclopropenone (DPC). The receptor set was obtained from a woman aged 50 to 65 with alopecia areata. Some clones in this sample may be carry-over from other donors' samples.

This clonotype was seen repeatedly, ten times or more. This chain uses TRBV15 with TRBJ1-1, with TRBD1 matching over 7 bases. The CDR3 extends over 13 amino acids. J gave up 9 bases and V 3 bases, and 7 bases lay outside the gene matches. CDR1 and CDR2 from the germline V gene are LNHNV and YYDKDF (reference sequence). The CDR3 sequence is CATSSWTGQKAFF. The CDR3 bases are TGTGCCACCAGCAGTTGGACAGGACAGAAAGCTTTCTTT.

In this sample, this clonotype turned up many times. V is TRBV29-1 and J is TRBJ2-1; 7 nucleotides line up with TRBD1. Germline CDR1 and CDR2: SQVTM and ANQGSEA. CDR3 length: 15 residues. After removal of 7 bases from V and 0 bases from J, the junction contained 9 bases not matched to a gene. The CDR3 region is CSGVQGWSSYNEQFF. Here the CDR3 DNA reads TGCAGCGGTGTACAGGGGTGGAGCTCCTACAATGAGCAGTTCTTC.

This clonotype was seen ten or more times. V and J are TRBV7-9 and TRBJ1-3, with 7 bases matching TRBD1. The CDR3 is made up of 16 amino acids. The V segment lost 6 bases and the J segment 0 bases; nucleotides outside the gene matches: 8. The V gene's germline CDR1 is SEHNR and CDR2 FQNEAQ (reference sequence). The CDR3 nucleotides read TGTGCCAGCAGGTCAGGGGACAGCAACTCTGGAAACACCATATATTTT. It codes for CASRSGDSNSGNTIYF.

This clonotype was recorded at least ten times. The chain employs TRBV5-5 and TRBJ1-1; TRBD1 matches at 9 bases. CDR3 length equals 15 residues. The V gene's germline CDR1 is SGHKS and CDR2 YYEKEE (reference sequence). The V segment lost 2 bases and the J segment 1 base; nucleotides outside the gene matches: 3. CDR3 coding DNA: TGTGCCAGCAGCTTTTGGACAGGGGAGAACACTGAAGCTTTCTTT. It encodes CASSFWTGENTEAFF.

This clonotype has ten or more counts. A junction boundary mismatches the germline segment, possibly from a read error. The V and J genes are TRBV5-1 and TRBJ1-2; D call uncertain. This CDR3 region has 12 residues. Per the germline V gene, CDR1 is SGHRS and CDR2 is YFSETQ. CDR3 sequence (DNA): TGTGCCAGCAGCTTAGGAGGTTCCGGCTACACCTTC. Residues: CASSLGGSGYTF.

This clonotype was counted only a few times. The V and J genes are TRBV7-2 and TRBJ2-1, with 10 bases matching TRBD2. CDR1 and CDR2 from the germline V gene are SGHTA and FQGNSA. V was pared by 2 bases and J by 5 bases, with 6 bases of the junction left unmatched. This CDR3 has 16 amino acids. The CDR3 sequence is CASSLLAGALHNEQFF. Written as DNA, the CDR3 is TGTGCCAGCAGCTTACTAGCGGGGGCCCTCCACAATGAGCAGTTCTTC. The full variable domain, rest sourced from reference TRBV7-2 and TRBJ2-1, is GAGVSQSPSNKVTEKGKDVELRCDPISGHTALYWYRQSLGQGLEFLIYFQGNSAPDKSGLPSDRFSAERTGGSVSTLTIQRTQQEDSAVYLCASSLLAGALHNEQFFGPGTRLTVL.

This clonotype came up many times. This rearrangement joins TRBV5-6 to TRBJ1-2; D uncertain. V lost 0 bases, J lost 4 bases, and 13 bases lay in between. Germline V gives CDR1 SGHDT, CDR2 YYEEEE. CDR3 length: 15 amino acids. Written as DNA, the CDR3 is TGTGCCAGCAGCTTGGAAAGGTCTCTAAGCTATGGCTACACCTTC. This encodes CASSLERSLSYGYTF.

This clonotype has a count of ten or more. CDR3 sequence reads: CSVLNNEQFF. As DNA, the CDR3 is TGCAGCGTTCTAAACAATGAGCAGTTCTTC. The chain couples TRBV29-1 to TRBJ2-1; no firm D call. CDR3 size: 10 residues. Germline assignment: CDR1 SQVTM and CDR2 ANQGSEA. V was shortened by 5 bases and J by 5 bases, with 4 bases between the two germline ends.

The CDR3 nucleotides read TGCGCCAGCAGCTTGGTAGGGGGAGAAGGCTATGGCTACACCTTC. This codes for CASSLVGGEGYGYTF. The chain couples TRBV5-1 to TRBJ1-2, with a possible D match to TRBD1 (6 bases). V was shortened by 0 bases and J by 4 bases, with 13 bases between the two germline ends. This CDR3 has 15 amino acids. CDR1 is SGHRS, CDR2 YFSETQ, per germline.

This clonotype has a count of ten or more. This sequence joins TRBV5-1 and TRBJ1-1; 10 bases map to TRBD1. V lost 3 bases to trimming and J lost 6 bases; unmatched junction nucleotides: 8. CDR3 length: 15 residues. Per the germline V gene, CDR1 is SGHRS and CDR2 is YFSETQ. The CDR3 sequence is CASSWEGQGVSEAFF. DNA for the CDR3: TGCGCCAGCAGCTGGGAAGGACAGGGGGTATCTGAAGCTTTCTTT.

The J gene is TRBJ2-6, the V gene TRBV30; D unclear. CDR1 is GTSNPN, CDR2 SVGIG, per germline (reference sequence). Trimming shortened V by 1 base and J by 0 bases, and 10 bases separated the two germline ends. The CDR3 covers 16 residues. The DNA for the CDR3 is TGTGCCTGGAGTGCTAGTCCAGGCTCTGGGGCCAACGTCCTGACTTTC. This codes for CAWSASPGSGANVLTF.

This clonotype was picked up a small number of times. This chain uses TRBV15 with TRBJ2-1, with a weak D call TRBD2 (5 bases). Germline V gene data show CDR1 as LNHNV and CDR2 as YYDKDF (reference sequence). V was cut by 6 bases and J by 1 base, with 13 bases left in between. The CDR3 is 15 residues long. CDR3: CATRTTDSSYNEQFF. The CDR3 nucleotides are TGTGCCACCAGGACCACGGACTCTTCCTACAATGAGCAGTTCTTC.

There are many counts of this clonotype. The V call is TRBV2, the J call TRBJ1-5; tentatively, D is TRBD1 (5 bases). Germline V gene lookup returns CDR1 SNHLY and CDR2 FYNNEI. V was clipped by 6 bases and J by 2 bases, with 14 bases between them. This CDR3 has 15 amino acids. CDR3 coding DNA: TGTGCCAGCAGCCCCGACAGTTTGGGCAATCAGCCCCAGCATTTT. This translates into CASSPDSLGNQPQHF.

A few counts support this clonotype. The rearrangement links TRBV29-1 to TRBJ1-1, with D hard to call. The germline CDR1 and CDR2 sequences are SQVTM and ANQGSEA. This CDR3 is 13 amino acids long. Trimming stripped 1 base from V and 1 base from J, with 7 bases between. Written as DNA, the CDR3 is TGCAGCGTTGAAGCACACAGGAACACTGAAGCTTTCTTT. This sequence encodes CSVEAHRNTEAFF.

The rearrangement uses TRBV6-1 and TRBJ1-3; 9 nucleotides line up with TRBD1. Unmatched junction bases numbered 9, after V lost 6 bases and J lost 0 bases. In germline, CDR1 is MNHNS, CDR2 SASEGT. The CDR3 contains 17 residues. The CDR3 DNA reads as TGTGCCAGCAGCAGTCCCGGGACAGGGCCCTCTGGAAACACCATATATTTT. Translation gives CASSSPGTGPSGNTIYF.

This clonotype showed up many times. V is TRBV29-1 and J is TRBJ1-3; TRBD1 matches 7 bases. Trimming cost V 4 bases and J 2 bases; bases outside gene matches: 5. This CDR3 is 14 amino acids long. Germline V gives CDR1 SQVTM, CDR2 ANQGSEA. CDR3 region: CSVALRGTGNTIYF. CDR3 bases: TGCAGCGTTGCCCTCAGGGGGACTGGAAACACCATATATTTT.

This clonotype was recorded a few times. The V call is TRBV7-2, the J call TRBJ2-3, with 11 bases aligning to TRBD2. Losses at the gene ends were 5 bases for V and 2 bases for J; bases not matched to a gene: 9. Germline CDR1 is SGHTA and CDR2 is FQGNSA. The CDR3 length is 17 residues. In DNA form, the CDR3 reads TGTGCCAGCAGCCGTGGTAGCGGGGGGGCCATCACAGATACGCAGTATTTT. It specifies CASSRGSGGAITDTQYF.

This clonotype was counted a few times. This chain links TRBV21-1 with TRBJ1-3; the DNA was not compared with TRBD1, the D call given in the table. TRBV21-1 is tagged as a pseudogene. This CDR3 is 16 amino acids long. CDR3 DNA: TGTGCCAGCAGCGACGGTGCCCCCCTCTCTGGAAACACCATATATTTT. It translates to CASSDGAPLSGNTIYF.

This clonotype came up a few times. The rearrangement links TRBV20-1 to TRBJ2-1, with 9 bases matching TRBD2. CDR1 and CDR2 (germline): DFQATT, SNEGSKA (reference sequence). The CDR3 loop spans 16 amino acids. The J segment lost 2 bases and the V segment lost 3 bases, leaving 8 bases of the junction unmatched. The CDR3 here is CSARASGKGTYNEQFF. CDR3 DNA: TGCAGTGCTAGGGCTAGCGGGAAGGGTACCTACAATGAGCAGTTCTTC.

This clonotype was found a few times. This rearrangement joins TRBV7-9 to TRBJ1-2; possible D gene TRBD1, 5 bases. This CDR3 is built from 14 residues. Germline lookup yields CDR1 SEHNR and CDR2 FQNEAQ (reference sequence). V lost 4 bases, J lost 5 bases, and 14 bases lay in between. CDR3 bases: TGTGCCAGCAGCTCTTCTTCCGGGGGGTATGGCTACACCTTC. This codes for CASSSSSGGYGYTF.

This clonotype has at least ten counts. The rearrangement uses TRBV12-3 or TRBV12-4 and TRBJ2-3, with a possible D match to TRBD2 (5 bases). This CDR3 is 13 amino acids long. Trimming removed 6 bases from V and 2 bases from J, with 9 bases in between. CDR3 region: CASRRLATDTQYF. The CDR3 region has the DNA TGTGCCAGCAGGAGGCTAGCCACAGATACGCAGTATTTT.

This clonotype was recorded many times. The chain uses TRBV25-1 and TRBJ1-6, with a possible D match to TRBD1 (6 bases). Germline CDR1 and CDR2: MGHDK and SYGVNS. V lost 4 bases and J lost 6, with 10 bases in between. CDR3 length: 14 amino acids. The CDR3 spells CASSGGPFNSPLHF. As DNA, the CDR3 is TGTGCCAGCAGTGGGGGGCCGTTTAATTCACCCCTCCACTTT.

This clonotype has more than one count but fewer than ten. The chain is built from TRBV7-9 and TRBJ2-1, with TRBD2 matching 9 bases. Germline loops: CDR1 SEHNR, CDR2 FQNEAQ (reference sequence). V shed 9 bases, J shed 7 bases, and the junction held 7 bases outside the gene matches. The CDR3 sequence is 13 residues long. The chain's CDR3 is CASGSGGSNEQFF. Here the CDR3 DNA reads TGTGCCAGTGGGAGCGGGGGGTCGAATGAGCAGTTCTTC.

This clonotype came up many times. The J gene is TRBJ1-1, the V gene TRBV5-1; a weak D match, TRBD1 (6 bases). This CDR3 contains 17 residues. The ends were cut back, 4 bases at V and 5 bases at J, with 24 bases in the middle. Germline V gives CDR1 SGHRS, CDR2 YFSETQ. The CDR3, as DNA: TGCGCCAGCAGCCCCGGAACAGGGAGGCGCCTGGGGACTGAAGCTTTCTTT. Protein product: CASSPGTGRRLGTEAFF.

For the CDR3, the DNA is TGTGCCCGTCACCTCCTGGGAGGGAAAACAGATACGCAGTATTTT. It translates to CARHLLGGKTDTQYF. This sequence joins TRBV6-5 and TRBJ2-3; 7 bases agree with TRBD2. Germline V CDR1 and CDR2: MNHEY, SVGAGI. The CDR3 sequence is 15 residues long. After removal of 11 bases from V and 3 bases from J, the junction contained 14 bases not matched to a gene.

This clonotype has ten or more counts. This sequence joins TRBV29-1 and TRBJ1-1, with a weak D call TRBD1 (5 bases). CDR3 length equals 13 residues. The germline CDR1 and CDR2 sequences are SQVTM and ANQGSEA. V lost 4 bases, J lost 3 bases, and 12 bases lay in between. CDR3: CSVGGGAYTEAFF. CDR3 nucleotides: TGCAGCGTTGGGGGAGGGGCGTACACTGAAGCTTTCTTT.

This clonotype was observed many times. The chain has TRBV4-1 and TRBJ1-1, with TRBD1 identical over 8 bases. V lost 1 base and J lost 10; bases outside the gene matches: 8. CDR1 and CDR2 from the germline V gene are MGHRA and YSYEKL. The CDR3 length is 14 residues. The CDR3 coding sequence is TGCGCCAGCAGCCAAGTCTCAGGGGGCTTGGGAGCTTTCTTT. This translates into CASSQVSGGLGAFF.

This clonotype was found many times. V and J are TRBV6-5 and TRBJ1-3; no reliable D call. This CDR3 comprises 15 residues. Germline V CDR1 and CDR2: MNHEY, SVGAGI. The V end lost 7 bases, the J end lost 0 bases, and 13 bases lay between the germline ends. CDR3 residues: CASTSDLFSGNTIYF. For the CDR3, the DNA is TGTGCCAGCACGTCGGACCTCTTCTCTGGAAACACCATATATTTT.